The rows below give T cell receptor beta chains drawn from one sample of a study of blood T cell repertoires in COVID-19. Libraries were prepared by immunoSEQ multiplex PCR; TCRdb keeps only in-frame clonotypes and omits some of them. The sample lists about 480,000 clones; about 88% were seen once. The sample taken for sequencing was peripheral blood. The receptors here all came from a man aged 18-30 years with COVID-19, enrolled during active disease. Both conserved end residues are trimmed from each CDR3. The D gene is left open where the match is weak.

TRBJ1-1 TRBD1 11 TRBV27 ASSFQGGGEAF
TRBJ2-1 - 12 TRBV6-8 ASSYPGLAREQF
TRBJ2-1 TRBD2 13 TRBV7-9 ASSTGLAGDNEQF
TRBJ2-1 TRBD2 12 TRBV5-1 ASSLGLAGDEQF
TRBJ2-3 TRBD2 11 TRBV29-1 SVGGRSTDTQY
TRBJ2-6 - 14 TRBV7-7 ASSPNSGSGANVLT
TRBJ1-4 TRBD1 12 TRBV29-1 SVHTGTANEKLF
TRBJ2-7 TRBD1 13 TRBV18 ASSKSSQGAREQY
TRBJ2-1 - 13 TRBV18 ASSPRQGPYNEQF
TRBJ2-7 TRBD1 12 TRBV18 ASSPTGDPYEQY
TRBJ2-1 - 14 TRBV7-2 ASSLYRVGRIGEQF